A selection of T cell receptor beta chains follows, all from one sample in a study of regulatory T cells in long-lasting Graves disease. TCRdb reanalysed the multiplex PCR reads using MiXCR and keeps one entry per CDR3 protein. Among a few hundred thousand distinct CDR3 sequences listed, roughly 10% were seen once. These same data were also listed under a study on T cells in Graves' hyperthyroidism and ophthalmopathy.

Sequenced here: peripheral blood mononuclear cells (PBMCs), sampled at new diagnosis, from a patient treated with antithyroid drugs. Receptors were obtained from a woman aged 18-29 years with Graves disease. Both conserved end residues are part of each CDR3. The D gene is left open where the match is weak. A row's size may be missing; if present it is once, few, many or a size class.

>NA|many|TRBJ1-1|14|TRBV28
CASSFYGTNTEAFF
TGTGCCAGCAGTTTCTACGGCACGAACACTGAAGCTTTCTTT
>TRBD1|few|TRBJ2-3|15|TRBV6-1
CASSSTGIGTDTQYF
TGTGCCAGCTCCTCGACAGGGATCGGCACAGATACGCAGTATTTT
>TRBD2|many|TRBJ2-1|16|TRBV20-1
CSAPLGGTSLGYEQFF
TGCAGTGCCCCTCTGGGGGGGACTAGTTTAGGGTATGAGCAGTTCTTC
>NA|NA|TRBJ1-5|18|TRBV6-2/TRBV6-3
CASSYSKGWGQGDQPQHF
TGTGCCAGCAGTTACTCGAAAGGATGGGGGCAGGGTGATCAGCCCCAGCATTTT
>NA|many|TRBJ2-3|15|TRBV28
CASSTQPPSTDTQYF
TGTGCCTCCTCCACACAGCCCCCTAGCACAGATACGCAGTATTTT
>NA|few|TRBJ2-7|16|TRBV7-6
CASSWVAGTSPGEQYF
TGTGCCAGCAGCTGGGTGGCGGGGACCTCCCCCGGGGAGCAGTACTTC
>NA|many|TRBJ2-5|13|TRBV2
CASSAPSGETQYF
TGTGCCAGCAGTGCCCCTAGTGGGGAGACCCAGTACTTC
>NA|many|TRBJ2-2|14|TRBV4-1
CASSQLRLAGELFF
TGCGCCAGCAGCCAACTACGGTTGGCCGGGGAGCTGTTTTTT
>NA|few|TRBJ2-1|17|TRBV11-1
CASSQGGGARVNNEQFF
TGTGCCAGCAGCCAGGGGGGGGGGGCACGCGTAAACAATGAGCAGTTCTTC
>NA|few|TRBJ2-5|15|TRBV20-1
CSARDSRPRRETQYF
TGCAGTGCTAGAGATTCGAGACCGAGGAGAGAGACCCAGTACTTC
>TRBD1|many|TRBJ1-1|17|TRBV6-1
CARWGRGPVLLLTEAFF
TGTGCCAGGTGGGGCAGGGGGCCAGTTTTGCTTCTAACTGAAGCTTTCTTT
>NA|few|TRBJ1-1|14|TRBV4-1
CASAPTGWSTEAFF
TGCGCCAGCGCACCCACAGGGTGGAGCACTGAAGCTTTCTTT
>NA|many|TRBJ2-1|16|TRBV2
CASSEILASYYNEQFF
TGTGCCAGCAGTGAAATTCTGGCCAGTTACTACAATGAGCAGTTCTTC
>NA|NA|TRBJ2-7|18|TRBV7-9
CASSLDLALAKSSYEQYF
TGTGCCAGCAGCTTAGACCTGGCGCTAGCAAAGAGCTCCTACGAGCAGTACTTC
>NA|many|TRBJ2-7|11|TRBV30
CAWSAPGREYF
TGTGCCTGGAGTGCCCCGGGACGGGAATACTTC
>TRBD2|few|TRBJ2-3|16|TRBV7-9
CASSVGTSGGGDTQYF
TGTGCCAGCAGCGTCGGGACTAGCGGGGGCGGGGATACGCAGTATTTT
>NA|many|TRBJ1-2|14|TRBV7-2
CASSLGGSVRGYTF
TGTGCCAGCAGCTTAGGGGGGTCGGTGAGAGGCTACACCTTC
>NA|NA|TRBJ2-5|12|TRBV18
CASSPIMGLQYF
TGTGCCAGCTCACCTATAATGGGGCTCCAGTACTTC
>TRBD1|few|TRBJ1-6|14|TRBV5-6
CASSWDSSNSPLHF
TGTGCCAGCAGCTGGGACAGCTCGAATTCACCCCTCCACTTT
>NA|NA|TRBJ1-5|14|TRBV5-8
CASSYEGINQPQHF
TGTGCCAGCAGCTATGAGGGGATCAATCAGCCCCAGCATTTT
>TRBD2|many|TRBJ2-2|19|TRBV13
CASSLGAGLAGGSTGELFF
TGTGCCAGCAGCTTAGGCGCTGGACTAGCGGGGGGCTCCACCGGGGAGCTGTTTTTT
>NA|many|TRBJ2-2|15|TRBV7-2
CASSSILPDTGELFF
TGTGCCAGCAGCTCGATCCTCCCGGACACCGGGGAGCTGTTTTTT
>NA|NA|TRBJ1-1|15|TRBV28
CASTQRAAVNTEAFF
TGTGCCAGCACCCAACGGGCAGCGGTGAACACTGAAGCTTTCTTT
>NA|many|TRBJ2-5|15|TRBV14
CASSQDLIGLETQYF
TGTGCCAGCAGCCAAGATCTGATCGGGCTAGAGACCCAGTACTTC